The source of this T cell receptor (beta chain) is a study of shared clonotypes between healthy human individuals. With V trimmed by 1 base and J by 3 bases, 4 bases remained unmatched. This CDR3 is 15 amino acids long. Germline V CDR1 and CDR2: MGHRA, YSYEKL. The assay was immunoSEQ multiplex PCR, and TCRdb's table has in-frame clones only and misses some. The table shows around 2,100,000 clones, with about 95% occurring only once. Naive CD8 cells were CD45RO-negative, positively selected for CCR7, excluding terminally differentiated effector memory CD45RA+ cells. This chain joins TRBV4-1 and TRBJ2-7; 9 nucleotides agree with TRBD1. The clonotype was recovered from a man aged 18 to 29 in good health. Sequencing was performed on naive CD8+ T cells sorted from blood. The CDR3 loop is CASSQAGTGYYEQYF. Written as DNA, the CDR3 is TGCGCCAGCAGCCAAGCCGGGACAGGGTACTACGAGCAGTACTTC.